A single sample is the source of the 10 T cell receptor beta chains below, sequenced in a study of T cell changes during pregnancy in multiple sclerosis. TCRdb keeps only in-frame clones here, not all; method: immunoSEQ multiplex PCR. This sample carries 20,000 to 25,000 clones, approximately 89% of them seen once, and the ten largest clones take 0.65% to 0.85%. The sequencing here drew on CD4+ T cells from peripheral blood mononuclear cells, taken in the third trimester of pregnancy. The source of these receptors is a female donor with multiple sclerosis, enrolled in a pregnancy study.

The chain couples TRBV18 to TRBJ2-5; D is perhaps TRBD1 (6 bases). V was shortened by 3 bases and J by 5 bases, with 13 bases between the two germline ends. This CDR3 region has 14 residues. In germline, CDR1 is KGHSH, CDR2 LQKENI. This CDR3 is CASSPAGDRETQYF. The CDR3 DNA sequence: TGTGCCAGCTCACCTGCAGGGGATAGGGAGACCCAGTACTTC.

J is TRBJ1-2 and V is TRBV21-1; TRBD1 is taken as the D call from the table, unchecked against the DNA. TRBV21-1 counts as a pseudogene. The CDR3 spans 14 residues. CDR3 loop: CASSARDTRICYTF. Written as DNA, the CDR3 is TGTGCCAGCAGCGCACGGGACACCCGTATTTGCTACACCTTC.

J is TRBJ1-4 and V is TRBV28, with 9 nucleotides matching TRBD1. Germline CDR1 is MDHEN and CDR2 is SYDVKM. The CDR3 is 14 amino acids. J lost 8 bases, V lost 6 bases, and 7 bases had no gene match. The CDR3, as DNA: TGTGCCAGCAGCAAAAACAGGGGGCGAGAAAAACTGTTTTTT. Its translation is CASSKNRGREKLFF.

V is TRBV14 and J is TRBJ1-1, with 8 positions matching TRBD1. The CDR3 runs 16 residues. Germline V gene lookup returns CDR1 SGHDN and CDR2 FVKESK. Trimming removed 3 bases from V and 1 base from J; junction bases left unmatched: 7. CDR3 residues: CASSHRLDRANTEAFF. As DNA, the CDR3 is TGTGCCAGCAGCCACCGTCTGGACAGGGCGAACACTGAAGCTTTCTTT.

The chain recombines TRBV21-1 with TRBJ2-7; the table calls TRBD2, which could not be checked here. TRBV21-1 is a documented pseudogene. The CDR3 has 12 residues. CDR3: CASSLLGYEQYF. DNA for the CDR3: TGTGCCAGCAGCCTTCTCGGTTACGAGCAGTACTTC.

This clone was recorded once. The chain uses TRBV5-4 and TRBJ2-1, with 9 bases matching TRBD2. The J segment lost 4 bases and the V segment lost 2 bases, leaving 1 base of the junction unmatched. Germline-derived CDR1 and CDR2 are SGHNT and YYREEE (reference sequence). The CDR3 has 14 amino acids. The CDR3 loop reads CASSFTSGYNEQFF. In DNA form, the CDR3 reads TGTGCCAGCAGCTTCACTAGCGGGTACAATGAGCAGTTCTTC. Drawing the rest from reference TRBV5-4 and TRBJ2-1, the complete variable domain is ETGVTQSPTHLIKTRGQQVTLRCSSQSGHNTVSWYQQALGQGPQFIFQYYREEENGRGNFPPRFSGLQFPNYSSELNVNALELDDSALYLCASSFTSGYNEQFFGPGTRLTVL.

The chain employs TRBV6-6 and TRBJ2-2; D may be TRBD1 (6 bases). The CDR3 runs to 14 residues. Trimming stripped 8 bases from V and 5 bases from J, with 15 bases between. Germline V gene sequence: CDR1 MNHNY, CDR2 SVGAGI (reference sequence). The CDR3 sequence is CASRDTGKTGELFF. The CDR3 DNA sequence: TGTGCCAGCCGGGACACCGGGAAAACCGGGGAGCTGTTTTTT.

V gene TRBV6-1 combines with J gene TRBJ2-7, with a possible D match to TRBD2 (5 bases). The germline V and J ends were trimmed by 8 bases and 4 bases, with 18 bases remaining between them. CDR1 MNHNS and CDR2 SASEGT come from the germline V gene. This CDR3 region has 14 residues. The CDR3 sequence: CASRSTGRGYEQYF. CDR3 bases: TGTGCCAGCCGGTCCACCGGACGCGGGTACGAGCAGTACTTC.

This chain connects TRBV2 to TRBJ2-5; TRBD1 agrees at 7 bases. V shed 7 bases, J shed 5 bases, and the junction held 16 bases outside the gene matches. The CDR3 contains 16 residues. In germline, CDR1 is SNHLY, CDR2 FYNNEI. In DNA, the CDR3 is TGTGCCAGCATATCACAGCCCGGACAGGCCGCCGAGACCCAGTACTTC. Protein sequence: CASISQPGQAAETQYF.

The chain's CDR3 is CASRQNGGTITDTQYF. The CDR3 bases are TGTGCCAGCAGGCAAAACGGGGGGACTATCACAGATACGCAGTATTTT. This chain uses TRBV27 with TRBJ2-3, with 7 positions matching TRBD2. V lost 6 bases to trimming and J lost 2 bases; unmatched junction nucleotides: 11. Germline V CDR1 and CDR2: MNHEY, SMNVEV (reference sequence). The CDR3 has 16 residues.